One T cell receptor beta chain is described in this entry. Its antigen remains unidentified. The data belong to a study of cytomegalovirus exposure and HLA in healthy donors. Whole-study findings and limits: Reportedly, TCR beta sequences accurately predicted HLA-A and HLA-B alleles in most subjects. Researchers reported in a later analysis that a missense DCLRE1C variant was tied to TCR beta V- and J-gene trimming.

Germline loops: CDR1 SEHNR, CDR2 FQNEAQ (reference sequence). CDR3 length: 16 amino acids. The trim removed 5 bases at V and 2 bases at J, leaving 9 bases unmatched. The PCR was carried out with 60 Vbeta primers and 13 Jbeta primers. Produced via immunoSEQ multiplex PCR; TCRdb's table is partial and in-frame only. This table holds approximately 190,000 clones, roughly 80% found once. This clonotype was obtained from a middle-aged man in good health and CMV-seropositive. The V call is TRBV7-9, the J call TRBJ1-3; 7 bases are a match to TRBD1. Sequenced: PBMCs. CDR3 DNA: TGTGCCAGCAGCGTATTAACAGGGGTACCTGGAAACACCATATATTTT. Amino acids: CASSVLTGVPGNTIYF.